This T cell receptor beta chain derives from a study of shared clonotypes between healthy human individuals. Overall study: The study drew on two women and three men aged 18 to 49 as donors. The study, taken as a whole, reports: Generation probability values for non-shared clonotypes were lower than those for clonotypes shared by all four donors. Generally, naive subsets (rather than memory subsets) showed larger estimated richness.

Remarks on this clone: What it binds is unknown.

Investigators divided CD4+ cells into CD45RA+ naive and CD45RA-negative memory subsets. CDR1 is SNHLY, CDR2 FYNNEI, per germline. CDR3 length: 14 amino acids. With V trimmed by 8 bases and J by 9 bases, 11 bases remained unmatched. Profiled with immunoSEQ multiplex PCR; TCRdb holds only in-frame clones, not every one. Here the sample spans 2 million to 3 million clones, 93% being singletons. The specimen was naive CD4+ T cells from PBMCs. This sample's subset: CD45RA+ positively selected. The receptor comes from a man aged 18 to 30 in good health. Some clones in this sample may be carry-over from other donors' samples. The V and J genes are TRBV2 and TRBJ2-1; TRBD2 aligns across 9 bases. CDR3 sequence (DNA): TGTGCCAGCGGCTGGTTAGCGGGAGCAGGTGAGCAGTTCTTC. Its protein is CASGWLAGAGEQFF.